Each of the 25 T cell receptor beta chains below was sequenced from the same sample in a study of blood T cell repertoires in COVID-19. Some clones are missing from TCRdb's copy, which holds only in-frame ones; the method was immunoSEQ multiplex PCR. The sample contains approximately 58,000 clones, 90% of which appear only once. Sequencing used peripheral blood. These receptors all stem from a woman older than 75 with active COVID-19.

This clone was picked up one time. The rearrangement links TRBV10-2 to TRBJ1-5; D is ambiguous. This CDR3 is built from 16 residues. V was shortened by 0 bases and J by 4 bases, with 13 bases between the two germline ends. CDR1 is WSHSY, CDR2 SAAADI, per germline. This CDR3 reads CASSESPPGSNQPQHF. The CDR3 nucleotides are TGCGCCAGCAGTGAGTCTCCTCCGGGAAGTAATCAGCCCCAGCATTTT.

The chain links TRBV29-1 to TRBJ2-1; 11 nucleotides line up with TRBD2. CDR1 and CDR2 from the germline V gene are SQVTM and ANQGSEA. The J segment lost 3 bases and the V segment lost 7 bases, leaving 8 bases of the junction unmatched. The CDR3 is 15 residues long. The CDR3 is CSATPGLADYNEQFF. The CDR3 DNA reads TGCAGCGCTACGCCGGGACTAGCGGACTACAATGAGCAGTTCTTC.

The chain links TRBV28 to TRBJ2-3, with D perhaps matching TRBD1 (6 bases). V lost 8 bases, J lost 2 bases, and 20 bases lay in between. Germline V gene sequence: CDR1 MDHEN, CDR2 SYDVKM. The CDR3 sequence is 16 residues long. The CDR3 nucleotides read TGTGCCAGCGGGGACACAGGGTATGGGGCCACAGATACGCAGTATTTT. This gives the protein CASGDTGYGATDTQYF.

The rearrangement uses TRBV5-1 and TRBJ2-1, with TRBD1 as a possible D gene (5 bases). The CDR3 consists of 14 residues. Trimming left V 0 bases short and J 6 bases short, with 10 bases between. CDR1 SGHRS and CDR2 YFSETQ come from the germline V gene. The CDR3 loop is CASSLGQGTNEQFF. The CDR3 DNA sequence: TGCGCCAGCAGCTTGGGTCAGGGCACCAATGAGCAGTTCTTC.

V is TRBV24-1 and J is TRBJ1-2; perhaps TRBD1 as D (6 bases). V lost 4 bases and J 8 bases, leaving 13 bases between the germline ends. Germline CDR1 is KGHDR and CDR2 is SFDVKD. The CDR3 is made up of 13 amino acids. The CDR3 DNA reads TGTGCCACCAGTGACCTACAGGGCGCGGGCTACACCTTC. Its translation: CATSDLQGAGYTF.

The rearrangement links TRBV6-1 to TRBJ1-1, with D maybe TRBD1 (6 bases). Looked up from germline, CDR1 is MNHNS and CDR2 is SASEGT. V was pared by 1 base and J by 0 bases, with 9 bases between. The CDR3 runs to 15 residues. For the CDR3, the DNA is TGTGCCAGCAGTGAAGGACAGGCCGTGAACACTGAAGCTTTCTTT. It yields the protein CASSEGQAVNTEAFF.

The chain's CDR3 is CASSRGTNTGELFF. CDR3 in DNA: TGTGCCAGCAGTAGAGGGACGAACACCGGGGAGCTGTTTTTT. V and J are TRBV6-5 and TRBJ2-2; weak D call: TRBD2 (5 bases). The CDR3 is 14 residues long. Looked up from germline, CDR1 is MNHEY and CDR2 is SVGAGI. Trimming removed 5 bases from V and 0 bases from J, with 7 bases in between.

This rearrangement joins TRBV24-1 to TRBJ2-5; D is perhaps TRBD1 (5 bases). CDR1 is KGHDR, CDR2 SFDVKD, per germline. Trimming pared 3 bases from V and 5 bases from J, leaving 12 bases between. There are 14 residues in the CDR3. The DNA for the CDR3 is TGTGCCACCAGTGATGTTGACAGCCGGGAGACCCAGTACTTC. Protein product: CATSDVDSRETQYF.

V and J are TRBV28 and TRBJ2-7, with 7 nucleotides matching TRBD2. This CDR3 contains 12 residues. Trimming removed 10 bases from V and 3 bases from J; junction bases left unmatched: 6. CDR1 and CDR2 (germline): MDHEN, SYDVKM. The CDR3 nucleotides are TGTGCCATCGCTAGCGGAAGCTACGAGCAGTACTTC. Translated: CAIASGSYEQYF.

J is TRBJ2-1 and V is TRBV13; D is possibly TRBD2 (6 bases). V lost 3 bases and J 4 bases, leaving 22 bases between the germline ends. The CDR3 is 18 residues long. The germline V gene encodes CDR1 PRHDT and CDR2 FYEKMQ (reference sequence). DNA for the CDR3: TGTGCCAGCAGCTTGGTAACTGGAGGGACTCCTTTTTACAATGAGCAGTTCTTC. Protein product: CASSLVTGGTPFYNEQFF.

This chain uses TRBV24-1 with TRBJ1-2; 12 bases match TRBD1. Germline-derived CDR1 and CDR2 are KGHDR and SFDVKD. J was trimmed by 4 bases and V by 7 bases; bases with no gene match: 3. The CDR3 runs to 14 residues. This CDR3 reads CATSGTGGGYGYTF. CDR3 coding DNA: TGTGCCACCAGCGGGACAGGGGGCGGCTATGGCTACACCTTC.

V is TRBV28 and J is TRBJ2-1, with D possibly being TRBD2 (5 bases). Germline CDR1 is MDHEN and CDR2 is SYDVKM. Trimming cost V 4 bases and J 5 bases, with 15 bases left between them. The CDR3 has 15 residues. DNA of the CDR3: TGTGCCAGCAGTTCGGCTAGCCTGTGGGACAATGAGCAGTTCTTC. As protein: CASSSASLWDNEQFF.

The gene calls are TRBV5-1 and TRBJ1-6; weak D call: TRBD1 (5 bases). This CDR3 contains 17 residues. The ends were cut back, 1 base at V and 4 bases at J, with 15 bases in the middle. CDR1 and CDR2 (germline): SGHRS, YFSETQ. CDR3 coding DNA: TGCGCCAGCAGCTTGTCCTCTTCTACAGGATATAATTCACCCCTCCACTTT. Protein: CASSLSSSTGYNSPLHF.

The chain couples TRBV2 to TRBJ2-7; 11 bases map to TRBD2. Germline CDR1 is SNHLY and CDR2 is FYNNEI. Trimming removed 6 bases from V and 3 bases from J; junction bases left unmatched: 1. There are 13 residues in the CDR3. CDR3 protein: CASRLAGGYEQYV. The CDR3 nucleotides are TGTGCCAGCAGGCTAGCGGGGGGCTACGAGCAGTACGTC.

The genes are TRBV28 and TRBJ2-2, with D possibly TRBD2 on 6 matching bases. V was trimmed by 5 bases and J by 5 bases, leaving 15 bases between them. The germline CDR1 and CDR2 sequences are MDHEN and SYDVKM. The CDR3 is 15 amino acids. Here the CDR3 DNA reads TGTGCCAGCAGTCTGGCGGGGCCATCAACCGGGGAGCTGTTTTTT. Its translation: CASSLAGPSTGELFF.

V usage is TRBV5-4 and J usage is TRBJ2-3; 12 bases line up with TRBD2. CDR3 length: 17 amino acids. Germline V gives CDR1 SGHNT, CDR2 YYREEE (reference sequence). The J segment lost 2 bases and the V segment lost 0 bases, leaving 4 bases of the junction unmatched. The CDR3 region has the DNA TGTGCCAGCAGCTTGGGACTAGCGGGGGCCCCCACAGATACGCAGTATTTT. This sequence encodes CASSLGLAGAPTDTQYF.

The V and J genes are TRBV5-1 and TRBJ2-1, with D perhaps matching TRBD2 (6 bases). CDR3 length: 14 residues. The V and J ends lost 4 bases and 7 bases respectively, with 15 bases between them. The germline V gene has CDR1 SGHRS and CDR2 YFSETQ. The CDR3 nucleotides read TGCGCCAGCAGCGGTATGACTAGTCTTAATGAGCAGTTCTTC. This gives the protein CASSGMTSLNEQFF.

This clone turned up a few times. J is TRBJ2-7 and V is TRBV5-4, with 11 bases lining up with TRBD1. With V trimmed by 4 bases and J by 4 bases, 7 bases remained unmatched. The CDR3 spans 15 residues. The germline CDR1 and CDR2 sequences are SGHNT and YYREEE (reference sequence). Written as DNA, the CDR3 is TGTGCCAGCAGCCCTGCTGGGACAGGGGGTTACGAGCAGTACTTC. It encodes CASSPAGTGGYEQYF.

V is TRBV11-2 and J is TRBJ2-1; D unresolved. The CDR3 has 16 amino acids. CDR1 SGHAT and CDR2 FQNNGV come from the germline V gene. The V end was cut by 0 bases, the J end by 4 bases, with 13 bases between. The CDR3 region is CASSLDRARLYNEQFF. CDR3 bases: TGTGCCAGCAGCTTAGATCGCGCTAGGCTGTACAATGAGCAGTTCTTC.

The gene calls are TRBV11-3 and TRBJ2-1; no firm D call. Germline V gives CDR1 SGHNT, CDR2 YENEEA. V was clipped by 6 bases and J by 0 bases, with 6 bases between them. The CDR3 runs to 13 residues. In nucleotides, the CDR3 is TGTGCCAGCAGTCCCAGCTCCTACAATGAGCAGTTCTTC. As protein: CASSPSSYNEQFF. Looking up the rest from reference TRBV11-3 and TRBJ2-1 gives the full variable domain: EAGVVQSPRYKIIEKKQPVAFWCNPISGHNTLYWYLQNLGQGPELLIRYENEEAVDDSQLPKDRFSAERLKGVDSTLKIQPAELGDSAVYLCASSPSSYNEQFFGPGTRLTVL.

The chain couples TRBV5-1 to TRBJ2-1, with TRBD2 identical over 10 bases. CDR1 and CDR2 (germline): SGHRS, YFSETQ. The junction had 5 bases not matched to a gene; V was cut back by 10 bases and J by 7 bases. This CDR3 contains 12 residues. The DNA for the CDR3 is TGCGCCTCCCGGACTAGCGGAAATGAGCAGTTCTTC. Its translation is CASRTSGNEQFF.

The chain carries TRBV5-1 and TRBJ2-7; a weak D match, TRBD2 (6 bases). The V gene's germline CDR1 is SGHRS and CDR2 YFSETQ. There are 14 residues in the CDR3. V was pared by 4 bases and J by 4 bases, with 15 bases between. The CDR3 DNA follows: TGCGCCAGCAGCCCCCAGTCGAGCGGGTACGAGCAGTACTTC. Protein sequence: CASSPQSSGYEQYF.

This chain links TRBV6-4 with TRBJ2-5, with TRBD1 matching over 7 bases. The V segment lost 7 bases and the J segment 2 bases; nucleotides outside the gene matches: 4. Germline V CDR1 and CDR2: MRHNA, SNTAGT. CDR3 length equals 13 residues. The CDR3 spells CASNGQEQETQYF. CDR3 bases: TGTGCCAGCAACGGACAGGAGCAAGAGACCCAGTACTTC.

The rearrangement uses TRBV7-2 and TRBJ1-5, with D perhaps TRBD1 (5 bases). The CDR3 extends over 13 amino acids. Looked up from germline, CDR1 is SGHTA and CDR2 is FQGNSA. Trimming stripped 5 bases from V and 7 bases from J, with 12 bases between. CDR3 amino acids: CASSRGQGQPQHF. DNA for the CDR3: TGTGCCAGCAGCCGTGGGCAGGGACAGCCCCAGCATTTT.

The J gene is TRBJ2-5, the V gene TRBV7-2; 7 positions agree with TRBD2. This CDR3 has 13 amino acids. Germline V gives CDR1 SGHTA, CDR2 FQGNSA. J was trimmed by 0 bases and V by 9 bases; bases with no gene match: 4. CDR3: CASLAAYQETQYF. The CDR3, as DNA: TGTGCCAGTCTAGCGGCGTACCAAGAGACCCAGTACTTC. Filled out from reference TRBV7-2 and TRBJ2-5, the complete variable domain reads GAGVSQSPSNKVTEKGKDVELRCDPISGHTALYWYRQSLGQGLEFLIYFQGNSAPDKSGLPSDRFSAERTGGSVSTLTIQRTQQEDSAVYLCASLAAYQETQYFGPGTRLLVL.